This T cell receptor beta chain is from a study of OX40 agonist ivuxolimab in advanced cancers. Findings and caveats of the study: Dosing at 0.1 to 3.0 mg/kg was accompanied by clonal expansion of CD4+ and CD8+ blood T cells by week 6. In a subset of nonresponders, normalized T-cell clonal expansion was also low. Those patients achieving a partial response at 0.1-3.0 mg/kg showed among the lowest clonal expansion.

Data came from immunoSEQ multiplex PCR; TCRdb stores just in-frame clones and leaves some out. The sample includes tens of thousands of clones, about 81% of them seen just once. Baseline was the first blood sampling point, followed by cycle 4 day 1 and cycle 7 day 1. This clone appeared a few times. Its antigen is undetermined. CDR1 is KGHSH and CDR2 is LQKENI in the germline V gene. Trimming shortened V by 5 bases and J by 4 bases, and 11 bases separated the two germline ends. The CDR3 has 13 amino acids. The sample was CD4+ or CD8+ T cells sorted from blood, taken in a trial of the OX40 agonist ivuxolimab. The receptor comes from an adult with an advanced solid tumor such as melanoma, head and neck, liver or kidney cancer. The rearrangement joins TRBV18 to TRBJ1-2, with a possible D match to TRBD1 (5 bases). CDR3 loop: CASSSGTFYGYTF. CDR3 DNA: TGTGCCAGCTCAAGCGGGACGTTCTATGGCTACACCTTC.